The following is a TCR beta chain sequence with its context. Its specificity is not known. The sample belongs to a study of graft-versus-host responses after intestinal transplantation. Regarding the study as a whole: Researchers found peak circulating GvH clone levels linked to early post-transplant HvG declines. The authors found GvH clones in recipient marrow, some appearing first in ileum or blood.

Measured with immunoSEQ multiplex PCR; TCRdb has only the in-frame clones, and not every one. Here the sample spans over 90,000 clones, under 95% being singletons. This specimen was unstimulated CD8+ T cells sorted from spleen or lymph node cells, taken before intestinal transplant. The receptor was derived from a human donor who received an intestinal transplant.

CDR3: CASSLQGVNQPQHF. The CDR3 nucleotides read TGTGCCAGCAGTTTACAGGGGGTGAATCAGCCCCAGCATTTT. This chain joins TRBV27 and TRBJ1-5; 7 nucleotides match TRBD1. The CDR3 is 14 residues long. Looked up from germline, CDR1 is MNHEY and CDR2 is SMNVEV (reference sequence). With V trimmed by 2 bases and J by 4 bases, 2 bases remained unmatched.